The 8 T cell receptor beta chains in this list originate from one sample, sequenced in a study of CD8+CD57+ T cells in acquired aplastic anemia. Those patients picked for sequencing had displayed CD8+CD57+ cell expansion on flow cytometry. Genomic DNA was employed as the template in profiling TCR beta VDJ and CDR3. In TCRdb, the reads were re-called with MiXCR into one record per CDR3 protein. The sample contains 300,000 or so distinct CDR3 sequences, 56% of which appear only once. The source material was sorted CD4+, CD8+, or CD8+CD57+ T cells (not recorded which) from PBMCs. These receptors came from a human donor with aplastic anemia.

The J gene is TRBJ1-6, the V gene TRBV7-9; 9 bases are a match to TRBD1. The CDR3 has 15 residues. Losses at the gene ends were 5 bases for V and 7 bases for J; bases not matched to a gene: 6. Germline lookup yields CDR1 SEHNR and CDR2 FQNEAQ (reference sequence). The CDR3 bases are TGTGCCAGCAGCCAATTGACAGGGGGGAATTCACCCCTCCACTTT. Its translation: CASSQLTGGNSPLHF.

This clonotype was picked up many times. This rearrangement joins TRBV3-1 to TRBJ2-1; D may be TRBD1 (6 bases). In germline, CDR1 is LGHDT, CDR2 YNNKEL (reference sequence). This CDR3 is 14 amino acids long. V gave up 4 bases and J gave up 5 bases, with 12 bases separating them. CDR3 sequence: CASSPSDRNNEQFF. The CDR3 DNA reads TGTGCCAGCAGCCCCTCGGACAGAAACAATGAGCAGTTCTTC.

This clonotype has ten or more counts. J is TRBJ1-3 and V is TRBV7-9; tentative D call: TRBD1 (5 bases). In germline, CDR1 is SEHNR, CDR2 FQNEAQ (reference sequence). V was cut by 2 bases and J by 5 bases, with 10 bases left in between. This CDR3 is 14 amino acids long. The CDR3 DNA follows: TGTGCCAGCAGCTTACAAGGGGTCAGAAACACCATATATTTT. Translating it yields CASSLQGVRNTIYF. The whole variable domain, remainder taken from reference TRBV7-9 and TRBJ1-3, is DTGVSQNPRHKITKRGQNVTFRCDPISEHNRLYWYRQTLGQGPEFLTYFQNEAQLEKSRLLSDRFSAERPKGSFSTLEIQRTEQGDSAMYLCASSLQGVRNTIYFGEGSWLTVV.

The chain links TRBV2 to TRBJ2-6; D unclear. The CDR3 is 16 amino acids. Germline V gene lookup returns CDR1 SNHLY and CDR2 FYNNEI. Trimming shortened V by 4 bases and J by 4 bases, and 14 bases separated the two germline ends. DNA for the CDR3: TGTGCCAGCAGTGCCGCCATTGCTCCCGGGGCCAACGTCCTGACTTTC. It yields the protein CASSAAIAPGANVLTF.

This clonotype was seen repeatedly, ten times or more. The genes are TRBV2 and TRBJ1-5; unclear D gene. The germline V gene has CDR1 SNHLY and CDR2 FYNNEI. With 2 bases removed from V and 5 bases from J, the gap between germline ends came to 10 bases. The CDR3 covers 14 residues. The CDR3 sequence: CASSEREGHQPQHF. Written as DNA, the CDR3 is TGTGCCAGCAGTGAAAGGGAGGGTCATCAGCCCCAGCATTTT. The entire variable domain, with the rest obtained from reference TRBV2 and TRBJ1-5, is as follows: EPEVTQTPSHQVTQMGQEVILRCVPISNHLYFYWYRQILGQKVEFLVSFYNNEISEKSEIFDDQFSVERPDGSNFTLKIRSTKLEDSAMYFCASSEREGHQPQHFGDGTRLSIL.

The V call is TRBV15, the J call TRBJ1-4; D may be TRBD1 (6 bases). V was clipped by 1 base and J by 8 bases, with 17 bases between them. This CDR3 has 16 amino acids. The germline CDR1 and CDR2 sequences are LNHNV and YYDKDF (reference sequence). The CDR3 reads CATSRALPGVREKLFF. CDR3 coding DNA: TGTGCCACCAGCAGAGCCCTCCCAGGGGTAAGGGAAAAACTGTTTTTT.

This clonotype was counted a few times. The chain joins TRBV20-1 to TRBJ1-2, with a possible D match to TRBD1 (6 bases). There are 13 residues in the CDR3. V lost 3 bases and J 1 base, leaving 9 bases between the germline ends. The germline V gene has CDR1 DFQATT and CDR2 SNEGSKA (reference sequence). In DNA form, the CDR3 reads TGCAGTGCTAGGGGACAAGTTAACTATGGCTACACCTTC. It yields the protein CSARGQVNYGYTF.

Many counts were recorded for this clonotype. The V gene is TRBV7-3, the J gene TRBJ2-1, with 10 bases aligning to TRBD2. Germline CDR1 reads SGHTA; CDR2 reads FQGTGA. V trimming: 2 bases; J trimming: 3 bases; junction bases outside the gene matches: 1. The length of the CDR3 is 15 residues. The CDR3 protein is CASSLASGGYNEQFF. The CDR3 nucleotides read TGTGCCAGCAGCTTAGCTAGCGGGGGCTACAATGAGCAGTTCTTC.